This T cell receptor beta chain is drawn from a study of beta chain features in type 1 diabetes. On the study more broadly: Healthy donors resembled patients in age, gender and cell yields. The number of sorted cells examined across all samples was approximately 100 million. Study-wide findings and caveats: Small HLA sub-analyses could not settle whether HLA shapes TCRB rearrangement.

This clone showed up just a few times. Its antigen is currently unknown. V was cut by 5 bases and J by 5 bases, with 21 bases left in between. Germline loops: CDR1 SQVTM, CDR2 ANQGSEA. The length of the CDR3 is 16 residues. The authors reverse transcribed all of the isolated RNA, so sequencing captured expressed TCRB transcripts. TCRdb's copy holds only in-frame clones and misses some; the assay was immunoSEQ multiplex PCR. Of about 320,000 clones listed, 14% are singletons. The material sequenced was central memory CD4+ T cells from blood. The sequence came from a man aged 25 to 40 in good health. The chain employs TRBV29-1 and TRBJ2-2, with D hard to call. In nucleotides, the CDR3 is TGCAGCGTTTCCCTTAAGGAAAAAGACATAACCGGGGAGCTGTTTTTT. This codes for CSVSLKEKDITGELFF.